These 24 T cell receptor beta chains were sequenced from one sample in a study of blood T cell repertoires in COVID-19. The assay was immunoSEQ multiplex PCR, and TCRdb's table has in-frame clones only and misses some. In the table there are over 200,000 clones, around 84% of which are singletons. Material for sequencing was PBMCs or T cells enriched from blood (not recorded which). The receptors were sampled from a young man who had recovered from COVID-19.

The rearrangement links TRBV18 to TRBJ2-7; 9 bases agree with TRBD1. The trim removed 5 bases at V and 3 bases at J, leaving 2 bases unmatched. Germline CDR1 KGHSH, CDR2 LQKENI. The CDR3 consists of 13 residues. CDR3 residues: CASSSTGGYEQYF. The CDR3 DNA reads as TGTGCCAGCTCATCGACAGGGGGCTACGAGCAGTACTTC. Complete variable domain (other parts from reference TRBV18 and TRBJ2-7): NAGVMQNPRHLVRRRGQEARLRCSPMKGHSHVYWYRQLPEEGLKFMVYLQKENIIDESGMPKERFSAEFPKEGPSILRIQQVVRGDSAAYFCASSSTGGYEQYFGPGTRLTVT.

This chain connects TRBV4-2 to TRBJ2-1, with D possibly being TRBD1 (6 bases). Germline CDR1 LGHNA, CDR2 YNFKEQ. V gave up 3 bases and J gave up 8 bases, with 17 bases separating them. There are 15 residues in the CDR3. CDR3 amino acids: CASSHTVSGADEQFF. The CDR3 nucleotides read TGTGCCAGCAGCCATACAGTTTCAGGGGCCGATGAGCAGTTCTTC.

This clone was seen only a few times. The gene calls are TRBV2 and TRBJ1-4; TRBD1 matches 7 bases. The CDR3 sequence is 15 residues long. Germline V gives CDR1 SNHLY, CDR2 FYNNEI. J lost 11 bases, V lost 0 bases, and 9 bases had no gene match. The CDR3 DNA is TGTGCCAGCAGTGAAGCGCTTCGGGACAGCTTTAAACTGTTTTTT. This encodes CASSEALRDSFKLFF.

Comment on this clone: Germline is not matched at one junction end, which may reflect a read error. The chain carries TRBV7-7 and TRBJ2-7, with TRBD2 identical over 11 bases. CDR1 is SSHAT and CDR2 is FNYEAQ in the germline V gene (reference sequence). The CDR3 totals 19 residues. The CDR3 here is CASSLSSRTLAGDPYEQYF. CDR3 DNA sequence: TGTGCTAGCAGCTTAAGTTCCAGGACACTAGCGGGGGACCCCTACGAGCAGTACTTC.

The chain has TRBV6-4 and TRBJ2-1, with 8 positions matching TRBD1. The V gene end was trimmed by 6 bases and the J gene end by 8 bases; junction bases not matched to a gene: 9. The CDR3 runs to 14 residues. Germline V gene data show CDR1 as MRHNA and CDR2 as SNTAGT. The CDR3 loop is CASREQGVDDEQFF. Here the CDR3 DNA reads TGTGCCAGCAGGGAACAGGGGGTCGATGATGAGCAGTTCTTC.

V and J are TRBV2 and TRBJ2-4; 8 bases map to TRBD2. Germline CDR1 and CDR2: SNHLY and FYNNEI. This CDR3 spans 15 amino acids. V lost 4 bases and J lost 6; bases outside the gene matches: 8. The CDR3 region is CASSGVPGGTNIQYF. CDR3 DNA sequence: TGTGCCAGCAGTGGGGTCCCGGGAGGGACAAACATTCAGTACTTC.

This chain uses TRBV29-1 with TRBJ2-1; D is uncertain. Trimming shortened V by 0 bases and J by 10 bases, and 16 bases separated the two germline ends. The germline gives CDR1 SQVTM, CDR2 ANQGSEA. CDR3 length equals 14 residues. The CDR3 DNA sequence: TGCAGCGTTGAAGACCTCCCCTCCAGTACGGAGCAGTTCTTC. Translating it yields CSVEDLPSSTEQFF.

The V call is TRBV7-9, the J call TRBJ2-5; D is ambiguous. This CDR3 is 13 amino acids long. Germline values: CDR1 SEHNR, CDR2 FQNEAQ (reference sequence). V was cut by 5 bases and J by 1 base, with 8 bases left in between. DNA of the CDR3: TGTGCCAGCAGCCGAGGATTCCAAGAGACCCAGTACTTC. This gives the protein CASSRGFQETQYF.

The gene calls are TRBV27 and TRBJ2-3; 8 bases agree with TRBD2. The ends lost 3 bases at V and 2 bases at J; junction bases unmatched: 1. CDR1 is MNHEY and CDR2 is SMNVEV in the germline V gene (reference sequence). The CDR3 is made up of 14 amino acids. CDR3 sequence: CASSLTSDTDTQYF. DNA for the CDR3: TGTGCCAGCAGTTTGACTAGCGACACAGATACGCAGTATTTT.

This clone showed up just once. This chain connects TRBV7-9 to TRBJ1-2, with 7 bases matching TRBD1. CDR1 and CDR2 (germline): SEHNR, FQNEAQ (reference sequence). With 5 bases clipped from V and 6 bases from J, the junction kept 12 bases outside the gene matches. The CDR3 loop spans 15 amino acids. CDR3 DNA sequence: TGTGCCAGCAGCAAATCAGGGACAGAAAGGAATGGCTACACCTTC. It codes for CASSKSGTERNGYTF.

The table lists this clone with a count of one. The chain recombines TRBV2 with TRBJ2-3; 10 bases line up with TRBD1. The CDR3 is 15 residues long. Germline trimming cut 6 bases from V and 4 bases from J; bases unmatched to any gene: 7. The germline V gene encodes CDR1 SNHLY and CDR2 FYNNEI. The CDR3 sequence: CASSVGQGFPDTQYF. Written as DNA, the CDR3 is TGTGCCAGCAGCGTGGGACAGGGGTTCCCAGATACGCAGTATTTT.

V usage is TRBV7-8 and J usage is TRBJ2-7; TRBD1 matches 7 bases. The germline V gene encodes CDR1 SGHVS and CDR2 FQNEAQ. J was trimmed by 2 bases and V by 5 bases; bases with no gene match: 6. CDR3 size: 14 residues. This CDR3 reads CASSLGQATYEQYF. CDR3 nucleotide sequence: TGTGCCAGCAGCCTAGGACAGGCCACCTACGAGCAGTACTTC.

This sequence joins TRBV19 and TRBJ2-2; no definite D call. This CDR3 region has 11 residues. CDR1 is LNHDA and CDR2 is SQIVND in the germline V gene (reference sequence). With 4 bases removed from V and 8 bases from J, the gap between germline ends came to 5 bases. CDR3 DNA sequence: TGTGCCAGTAGTACAGTGGGGGAGCTGTTTTTT. Its translation is CASSTVGELFF.

This clone was seen a single time. V usage is TRBV3-1 (or the pseudogene TRBV3-2) and J usage is TRBJ1-4; D unresolved. Trimming left V 1 base short and J 7 bases short, with 16 bases between. Germline-derived CDR1 and CDR2 are LGHDT and YNNKEL (reference sequence). The CDR3 is 16 residues long. The CDR3 region is CASSQVNLGFGEKLFF. CDR3 DNA: TGTGCCAGCAGCCAAGTTAATTTGGGCTTTGGTGAAAAACTGTTTTTT.

The V call is TRBV24-1, the J call TRBJ1-2; 12 nucleotides line up with TRBD1. This CDR3 has 16 amino acids. V lost 2 bases and J lost 7; bases outside the gene matches: 7. Per germline, CDR1 KGHDR and CDR2 SFDVKD. This chain's CDR3 is CATSDSGQGAYTGYTF. Here the CDR3 DNA reads TGTGCCACCAGTGATTCGGGACAGGGGGCGTATACTGGCTACACCTTC.

The chain combines TRBV18 with TRBJ2-3; 8 bases align to TRBD1. Per the germline V gene, CDR1 is KGHSH and CDR2 is LQKENI. Germline trimming cut 1 base from V and 5 bases from J; bases unmatched to any gene: 11. The CDR3 has 17 amino acids. The CDR3 coding sequence is TGTGCCAGCTCACCACGGGGACAGACAGGGGTTGGAGATACGCAGTATTTT. The encoded protein is CASSPRGQTGVGDTQYF.

The chain links TRBV19 to TRBJ2-2; TRBD2 agrees at 14 bases. With V trimmed by 4 bases and J by 6 bases, 1 base remained unmatched. Germline V gene sequence: CDR1 LNHDA, CDR2 SQIVND (reference sequence). This CDR3 is built from 15 residues. The CDR3: CASSKGLAGAGELFF. The CDR3 region has the DNA TGTGCCAGTAGTAAGGGACTAGCGGGAGCCGGGGAGCTGTTTTTT.

The V gene is TRBV7-2, the J gene TRBJ2-7; 9 bases match TRBD1. From germline, CDR1 is SGHTA and CDR2 FQGNSA. This CDR3 is 15 amino acids long. V trimming: 0 bases; J trimming: 2 bases; junction bases outside the gene matches: 2. The CDR3 region is CASSLAGTGTYEQYF. In nucleotides, the CDR3 is TGTGCCAGCAGCTTAGCTGGGACAGGGACCTACGAGCAGTACTTC. The full variable domain, its missing parts supplied by reference TRBV7-2 and TRBJ2-7, is GAGVSQSPSNKVTEKGKDVELRCDPISGHTALYWYRQSLGQGLEFLIYFQGNSAPDKSGLPSDRFSAERTGGSVSTLTIQRTQQEDSAVYLCASSLAGTGTYEQYFGPGTRLTVT.

The chain has TRBV25-1 and TRBJ1-2; D possibly corresponds to TRBD1 (6 bases). The CDR3 sequence is 13 residues long. The V gene's germline CDR1 is MGHDK and CDR2 SYGVNS. V was clipped by 7 bases and J by 3 bases, with 12 bases between them. CDR3 nucleotides: TGTGCCAGCAATAACCAGGGGCACTATGGCTACACCTTC. Protein sequence: CASNNQGHYGYTF.

This chain links TRBV5-1 with TRBJ2-7, with 9 bases lining up with TRBD1. The CDR3 extends over 17 amino acids. The V segment lost 2 bases and the J segment 3 bases; nucleotides outside the gene matches: 12. CDR1 is SGHRS and CDR2 is YFSETQ in the germline V gene. CDR3 DNA sequence: TGCGCCAGCAGCTTTCGAAGCCCGGGACAGGGAGACTACGAGCAGTACTTC. Amino acid sequence: CASSFRSPGQGDYEQYF.

The V and J genes are TRBV19 and TRBJ2-2, with TRBD2 matching over 10 bases. V was clipped by 5 bases and J by 3 bases; unmatched bases: 12. The CDR3 runs 18 residues. Germline assignment: CDR1 LNHDA and CDR2 SQIVND (reference sequence). The CDR3 sequence is CASSVWLAGALDTGELFF. CDR3 coding DNA: TGTGCCAGTAGTGTGTGGCTAGCGGGAGCTTTGGACACCGGGGAGCTGTTTTTT.

This clone has at least ten counts. The chain joins TRBV2 to TRBJ2-7, with D unclear. The germline gives CDR1 SNHLY, CDR2 FYNNEI. Trimming removed 2 bases from V and 3 bases from J, with 2 bases in between. The CDR3 is made up of 11 amino acids. This CDR3 is CASSELYEQYF. The CDR3 DNA is TGTGCCAGCAGTGAACTCTACGAGCAGTACTTC.

This chain links TRBV5-1 with TRBJ1-2; 7 nucleotides align to TRBD1. CDR3 length equals 15 residues. The germline CDR1 and CDR2 sequences are SGHRS and YFSETQ. Germline trimming cut 0 bases from V and 0 bases from J; bases unmatched to any gene: 2. The CDR3 loop is CASSLGQGANYGYTF. CDR3 DNA sequence: TGCGCCAGCAGCTTGGGACAGGGAGCTAACTATGGCTACACCTTC.

The CDR3 DNA sequence: TGTGCCAGCATCCTGGACAGGGAAGGCTCACCCCTCCACTTT. As protein: CASILDREGSPLHF. J is TRBJ1-6 and V is TRBV2; 8 positions match TRBD1. The CDR3 contains 14 residues. V was clipped by 7 bases and J by 10 bases; unmatched bases: 9. CDR1 SNHLY and CDR2 FYNNEI come from the germline V gene.